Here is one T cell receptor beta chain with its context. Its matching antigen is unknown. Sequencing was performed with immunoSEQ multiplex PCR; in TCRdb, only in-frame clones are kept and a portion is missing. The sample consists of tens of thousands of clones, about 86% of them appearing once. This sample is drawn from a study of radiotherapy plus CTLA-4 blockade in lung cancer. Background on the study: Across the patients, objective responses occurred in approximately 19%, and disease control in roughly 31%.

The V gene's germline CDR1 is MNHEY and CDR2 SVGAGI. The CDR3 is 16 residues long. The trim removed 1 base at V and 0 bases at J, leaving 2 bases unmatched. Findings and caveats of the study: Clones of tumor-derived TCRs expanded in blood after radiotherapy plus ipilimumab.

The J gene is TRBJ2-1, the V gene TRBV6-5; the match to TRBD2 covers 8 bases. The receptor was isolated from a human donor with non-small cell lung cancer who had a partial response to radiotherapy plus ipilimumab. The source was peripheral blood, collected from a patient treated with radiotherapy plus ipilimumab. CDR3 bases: TGTGCCAGCAGTTACTTAGCGGGGAGCTCCTACAATGAGCAGTTCTTC. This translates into CASSYLAGSSYNEQFF.